This passage covers 2 T cell receptor beta chains from one sample sequenced in a study of shared clonotypes between healthy human individuals. Sequencing used immunoSEQ multiplex PCR; TCRdb keeps in-frame clones, though not all of them. The top ten clones hold 0.85% to 1% of a sample with approximately 1,000,000 clones, around three quarters of them seen once. The sample taken for sequencing was memory CD4+ T cells from PBMCs. Subset described: CD45RA-negative fraction. The receptors shown here come from a man aged 18 to 29 in good health. Some clones in this sample may be carry-over from other donors' samples.

This chain uses TRBV28 with TRBJ2-2, with 12 bases fitting TRBD1. The CDR3 contains 15 residues. Trimming cost V 9 bases and J 4 bases; bases outside gene matches: 6. Germline-derived CDR1 and CDR2 are MDHEN and SYDVKM. CDR3 bases: TGTGCCAGTAGACCGGGACAGGGGGCCACCGGGGAGCTGTTTTTT. It encodes CASRPGQGATGELFF. Full variable domain (rest looked up from reference TRBV28 and TRBJ2-2): DVKVTQSSRYLVKRTGEKVFLECVQDMDHENMFWYRQDPGLGLRLIYFSYDVKMKEKGDIPEGYSVSREKKERFSLILESASTNQTSMYLCASRPGQGATGELFFGEGSRLTVL.

As to this clone: Other DNA sequences in this specimen translate into the identical CDR3. The chain couples TRBV28 to TRBJ2-2, with D perhaps given as TRBD1 or TRBD2 (5 bases each). CDR1 and CDR2 (germline): MDHEN, SYDVKM. Trimming left V 7 bases short and J 1 base short, with 10 bases between. The CDR3 has 14 amino acids. CDR3 protein: CASTGTVNTGELFF. DNA of the CDR3: TGTGCCAGCACAGGGACGGTGAACACCGGGGAGCTGTTTTTT.